This T cell receptor (beta chain) was sequenced for a study of blood T cell repertoires in COVID-19. Assay used: immunoSEQ multiplex PCR; TCRdb lists only in-frame clones, some missing. The sample carries 150,000 to 200,000 clones, 84% recorded once. Comments on this clone: This same CDR3 is encoded by further DNA sequences in the sample.

V was pared by 0 bases and J by 7 bases, with 10 bases between. Per germline, CDR1 ENHRY and CDR2 SYGVKD. There are 14 residues in the CDR3. The source is a woman in her seventies with COVID-19, enrolled during active disease. The chain links TRBV10-3 to TRBJ1-5; the D is unclear. The sample was peripheral blood. The chain's CDR3 is CAISESRGGQPQHF. Written as DNA, the CDR3 is TGTGCCATCAGTGAGTCTCGAGGAGGGCAGCCCCAGCATTTT.